This T cell receptor beta chain was profiled in a study of blood T cells in healthy people across ages. Overall study context: Every two T cells gave about one barcoded beta molecule via template switching.

Overall study findings and caveats: Using unsorted PBMCs precluded a conclusive naive versus antigen-experienced comparison. Measured against age, TCR beta diversity per million T cells decreased in a roughly linear manner.

Note on this clonotype: Its specificity is not known.

Every donor contributed around 10 milliliters of peripheral blood by blood draw. The V and J ends lost 3 bases and 0 bases respectively, with 12 bases between them. This CDR3 spans 16 amino acids. Germline CDR1 reads SGDLS; CDR2 reads YYNGEE. The use of a sample-barcoded 5' primer and a J-beta primer mix characterized a second PCR of roughly 6 to 11 cycles. TCRdb redid the calling of the 5' RACE reads with MiXCR, one entry per CDR3 protein. The sample lists 1.5 million to 2 million distinct CDR3 sequences, about 35% seen once, with around 10% in the top ten. This receptor was obtained from a young woman in good health. What was sequenced was blood. J is TRBJ1-4 and V is TRBV9, with unresolved D. This CDR3 reads CASSDRRTPTNEKLFF. For the CDR3, the DNA is TGTGCCAGCAGCGACCGTAGGACCCCAACTAATGAAAAACTGTTTTTT.